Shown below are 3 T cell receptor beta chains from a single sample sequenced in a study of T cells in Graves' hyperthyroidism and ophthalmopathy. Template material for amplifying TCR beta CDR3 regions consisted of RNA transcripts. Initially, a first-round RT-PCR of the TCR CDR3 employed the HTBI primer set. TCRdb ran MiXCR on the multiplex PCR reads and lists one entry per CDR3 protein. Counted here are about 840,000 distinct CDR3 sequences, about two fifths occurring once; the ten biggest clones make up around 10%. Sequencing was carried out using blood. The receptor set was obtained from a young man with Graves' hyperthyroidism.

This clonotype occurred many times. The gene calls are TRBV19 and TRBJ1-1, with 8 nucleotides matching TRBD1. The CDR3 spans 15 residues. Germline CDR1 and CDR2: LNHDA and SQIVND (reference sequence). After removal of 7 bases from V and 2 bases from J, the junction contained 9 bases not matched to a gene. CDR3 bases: TGTGCCAGTAACGGCGCAGGGGGCGGAAACACTGAAGCTTTCTTT. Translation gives CASNGAGGGNTEAFF.

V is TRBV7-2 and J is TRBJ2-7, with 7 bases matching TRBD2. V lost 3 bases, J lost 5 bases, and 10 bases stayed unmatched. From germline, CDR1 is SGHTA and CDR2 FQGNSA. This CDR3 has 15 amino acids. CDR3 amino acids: CASSFSVGGRNEQYF. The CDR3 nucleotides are TGTGCCAGCAGCTTTTCCGTGGGAGGGCGTAACGAGCAGTACTTC.

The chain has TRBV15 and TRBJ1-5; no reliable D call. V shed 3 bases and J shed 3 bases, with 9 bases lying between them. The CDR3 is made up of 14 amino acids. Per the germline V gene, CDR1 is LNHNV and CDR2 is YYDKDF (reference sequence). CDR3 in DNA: TGTGCCACCAGCAGTCGGGCTCCCAATCAGCCCCAGCATTTT. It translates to CATSSRAPNQPQHF. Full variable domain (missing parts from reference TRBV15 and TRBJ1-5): DAMVIQNPRYQVTQFGKPVTLSCSQTLNHNVMYWYQQKSSQAPKLLFHYYDKDFNNEADTPDNFQSRRPNTSFCFLDIRSPGLGDTAMYLCATSSRAPNQPQHFGDGTRLSIL.